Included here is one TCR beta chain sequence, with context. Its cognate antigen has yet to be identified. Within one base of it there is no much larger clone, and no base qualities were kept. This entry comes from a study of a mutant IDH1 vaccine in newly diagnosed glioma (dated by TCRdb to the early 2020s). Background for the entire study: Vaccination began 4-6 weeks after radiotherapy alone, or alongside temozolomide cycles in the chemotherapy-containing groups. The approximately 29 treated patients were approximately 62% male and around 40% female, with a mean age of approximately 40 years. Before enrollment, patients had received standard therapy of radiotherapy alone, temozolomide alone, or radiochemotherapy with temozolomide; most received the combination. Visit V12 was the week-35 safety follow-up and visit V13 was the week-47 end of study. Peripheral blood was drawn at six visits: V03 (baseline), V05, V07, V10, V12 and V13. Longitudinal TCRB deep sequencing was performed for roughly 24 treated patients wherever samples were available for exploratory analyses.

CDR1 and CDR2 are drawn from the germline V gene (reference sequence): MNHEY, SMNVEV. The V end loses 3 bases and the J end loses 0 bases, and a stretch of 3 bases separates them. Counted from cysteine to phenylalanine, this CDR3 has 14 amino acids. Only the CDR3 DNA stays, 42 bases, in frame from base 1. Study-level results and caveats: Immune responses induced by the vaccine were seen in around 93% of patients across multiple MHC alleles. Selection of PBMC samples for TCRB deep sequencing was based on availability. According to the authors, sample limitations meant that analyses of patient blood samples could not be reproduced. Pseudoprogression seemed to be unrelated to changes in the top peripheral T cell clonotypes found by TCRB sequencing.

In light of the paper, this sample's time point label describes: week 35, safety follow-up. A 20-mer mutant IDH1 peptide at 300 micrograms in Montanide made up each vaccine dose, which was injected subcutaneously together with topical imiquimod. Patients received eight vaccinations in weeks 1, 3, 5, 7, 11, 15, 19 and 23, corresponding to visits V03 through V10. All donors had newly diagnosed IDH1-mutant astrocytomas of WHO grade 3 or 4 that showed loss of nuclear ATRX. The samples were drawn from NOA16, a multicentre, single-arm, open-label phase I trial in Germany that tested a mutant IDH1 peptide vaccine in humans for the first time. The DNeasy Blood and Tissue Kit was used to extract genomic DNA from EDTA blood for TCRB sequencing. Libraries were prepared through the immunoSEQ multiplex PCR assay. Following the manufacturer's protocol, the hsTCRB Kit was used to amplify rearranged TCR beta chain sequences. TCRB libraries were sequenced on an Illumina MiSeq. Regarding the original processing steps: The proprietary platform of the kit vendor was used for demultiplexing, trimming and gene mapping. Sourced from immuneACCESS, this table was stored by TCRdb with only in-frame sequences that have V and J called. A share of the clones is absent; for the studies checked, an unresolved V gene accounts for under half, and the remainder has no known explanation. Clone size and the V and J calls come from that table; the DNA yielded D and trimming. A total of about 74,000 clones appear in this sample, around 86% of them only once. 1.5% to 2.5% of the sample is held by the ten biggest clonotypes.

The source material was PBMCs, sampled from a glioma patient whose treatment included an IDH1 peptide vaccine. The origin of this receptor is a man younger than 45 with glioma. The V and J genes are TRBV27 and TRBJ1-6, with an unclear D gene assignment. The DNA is TGTGCCAGCAGTTTTAGCTCCTATAATTCACCCCTCCACTTT. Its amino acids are CASSFSSYNSPLHF.